A single sample is the source of the 20 T cell receptor beta chains below, sequenced in a study of post-analysis software for immune sequencing data (dated by TCRdb to 2013 to 2016). What the study reported, not specific to this receptor: Patients showed significantly higher frequencies than controls for a few TRBV segments, among them TRBV5-6, TRBV5-1 and TRBV20-1.

Receptor amplification or capture employed PCR. The sequencer listed for this sample is Illumina HiSeq 2500. To reduce PCR and sequencing biases, unique molecular identifiers were built into the TCR beta cDNA libraries. TCRdb took the public reads, trimmed them with fastp at Q25, ran MiXCR for clone calling and kept in-frame beta chains. Merged by CDR3 protein, the rows form single entries marked with the most common genes and DNA. This sample lists over 700,000 distinct CDR3 sequences; roughly 27% were detected once. In total, the top ten clones hold around 0.6% of the sample. Which antigens these TCRs recognize remains unknown. The specimen sequenced was blood. These receptors originate from a girl aged 5-17 years with multiple sclerosis.

There are a few counts of this clonotype. The chain couples TRBV4-2 to TRBJ2-3; 8 nucleotides line up with TRBD1. This CDR3 spans 16 amino acids. The J segment lost 4 bases and the V segment lost 0 bases, leaving 6 bases of the junction unmatched. Germline CDR1 is LGHNA and CDR2 is YNFKEQ. The CDR3 sequence is CASSQDTGGVSDTQYF. As DNA, the CDR3 is TGTGCCAGCAGCCAAGATACAGGGGGTGTCTCAGATACGCAGTATTTT.

The CDR3, as DNA: TGTGCCAGCAGTGTTCCGGGACAGAGTAGTCCGTACGAGCAGTACTTC. Encoded protein: CASSVPGQSSPYEQYF. The gene calls are TRBV2 and TRBJ2-7; 7 nucleotides match TRBD1. Germline trimming cut 4 bases from V and 4 bases from J; bases unmatched to any gene: 13. This CDR3 has 16 residues. Germline values: CDR1 SNHLY, CDR2 FYNNEI.

This rearrangement joins TRBV28 to TRBJ2-7; TRBD1 is a possible D gene (5 bases). The germline V gene has CDR1 MDHEN and CDR2 SYDVKM. This CDR3 spans 14 amino acids. With 6 bases removed from V and 3 bases from J, the gap between germline ends came to 15 bases. CDR3: CASSPQQGVYEQYV. The CDR3 DNA follows: TGTGCCAGCAGCCCCCAGCAGGGCGTCTACGAGCAGTACGTC.

The J gene is TRBJ2-1, the V gene TRBV24-1, with D perhaps matching TRBD1 or TRBD2 (5 bases each). V lost 0 bases and J 5 bases, leaving 7 bases between the germline ends. Germline CDR1 KGHDR, CDR2 SFDVKD. The CDR3 spans 14 residues. The CDR3 region has the DNA TGTGCCACCAGTGATTTGGGGACGGACAATGAGCAGTTCTTC. It translates to CATSDLGTDNEQFF.

The chain has TRBV18 and TRBJ1-5, with 7 bases identical to TRBD1. The CDR3 is 15 residues long. CDR1 and CDR2 (germline): KGHSH, LQKENI. V dropped 3 bases and J dropped 12; count of bases not matched to a gene: 14. As DNA, the CDR3 is TGTGCCAGCTCACCCGGGACAGATGGGTCGCAGTTCCAGCATTTT. This encodes CASSPGTDGSQFQHF.

This chain uses TRBV7-8 with TRBJ1-1; D possibly corresponds to TRBD1 (5 bases). The CDR3 runs to 17 residues. Germline-derived CDR1 and CDR2 are SGHVS and FQNEAQ. V was trimmed by 4 bases and J by 0 bases, leaving 18 bases between them. The CDR3 protein is CASSSRRGRGLNTEAFF. The CDR3 DNA follows: TGTGCCAGCAGCTCCCGGCGTGGGAGGGGACTGAACACTGAAGCTTTCTTT.

Concerning this clonotype itself: This may arise from a read error, as a much more abundant clone is one base away. The chain uses TRBV29-1 and TRBJ2-5, with TRBD2 matching 12 bases. The CDR3 contains 13 residues. Looked up from germline, CDR1 is SQVTM and CDR2 is ANQGSEA. The junction had 10 bases not matched to a gene; V was cut back by 6 bases and J by 11 bases. Written as DNA, the CDR3 is TGCAGCGTGAGACTAGCGGGAGCCCATGAGCAGTACTTC. Translation: CSVRLAGAHEQYF. The variable domain in full, completed from reference TRBV29-1 and TRBJ2-5, reads SAVISQKPSRDICQRGTSLTIQCQVDSQVTMMFWYRQQPGQSLTLIATANQGSEATYESGFVIDKFPISRPNLTFSTLTVSNMSPEDSSIYLCSVRLAGAHEQYFGPGTRLLVL.

The chain employs TRBV27 and TRBJ1-2; 8 nucleotides agree with TRBD1. The CDR3 is 16 residues long. Germline-derived CDR1 and CDR2 are MNHEY and SMNVEV (reference sequence). The V segment lost 5 bases and the J segment 12 bases; nucleotides outside the gene matches: 20. CDR3 region: CASSHHLNQGASTHTF. The CDR3 DNA sequence: TGTGCCAGCAGTCACCACTTGAATCAGGGGGCGTCAACCCACACCTTC.

The chain uses TRBV20-1 and TRBJ2-1; 9 bases are shared with TRBD2. Unmatched junction bases numbered 6, after V lost 6 bases and J lost 0 bases. The CDR3 extends over 15 amino acids. CDR1 and CDR2 (germline): DFQATT, SNEGSKA (reference sequence). The CDR3 is CSAEREESSYNEQFF. The CDR3 DNA reads TGCAGTGCCGAGCGGGAGGAAAGCTCCTACAATGAGCAGTTCTTC.

The table lists this clonotype with a few counts. The rearrangement joins TRBV28 to TRBJ1-1; D is undetermined. V gave up 5 bases and J gave up 5 bases, with 15 bases separating them. The germline gives CDR1 MDHEN, CDR2 SYDVKM. The CDR3 sequence is 14 residues long. Here the CDR3 DNA reads TGTGCCAGCAGTCCACCGGGCCAGCCTACTGAAGCTTTCTTT. It encodes CASSPPGQPTEAFF.

This clonotype was detected only a few times. This chain links TRBV28 with TRBJ1-1, with a weak D call TRBD1 (6 bases). With 3 bases removed from V and 9 bases from J, the gap between germline ends came to 20 bases. Germline V gene data show CDR1 as MDHEN and CDR2 as SYDVKM. This CDR3 has 15 amino acids. The CDR3 DNA follows: TGTGCCAGCAGTTTTAGCCCCGGGACACCAGACCAAGCTTTCTTT. This codes for CASSFSPGTPDQAFF.

The chain links TRBV6-1 to TRBJ2-3, with D unresolved. This CDR3 contains 15 residues. V was trimmed by 2 bases and J by 0 bases, leaving 9 bases between them. CDR1 is MNHNS, CDR2 SASEGT, per germline. CDR3 loop: CASSESLTSTDTQYF. CDR3 DNA: TGTGCCAGCAGTGAATCACTAACTAGCACAGATACGCAGTATTTT.

This clonotype came up many times. The V and J genes are TRBV12-3 or TRBV12-4 and TRBJ2-1; TRBD1 aligns across 8 bases. With 0 bases clipped from V and 14 bases from J, the junction kept 6 bases outside the gene matches. The CDR3 runs to 13 residues. The CDR3 sequence is CASSLALIQGEFF. Here the CDR3 DNA reads TGTGCCAGCAGTTTAGCCTTGATACAGGGGGAGTTCTTC.

This clonotype was counted only a few times. The V gene is TRBV9, the J gene TRBJ1-2, with a weak D call TRBD1 (5 bases). Germline values: CDR1 SGDLS, CDR2 YYNGEE. The CDR3 has 13 amino acids. Trimming stripped 0 bases from V and 7 bases from J, with 10 bases between. The CDR3 here is CASSVDRRSGYTF. The CDR3 DNA follows: TGTGCCAGCAGCGTAGACAGGAGAAGTGGCTACACCTTC.

The chain combines TRBV6-1 with TRBJ2-3; tentatively, D is TRBD1 (7 bases). The V end lost 8 bases, the J end lost 0 bases, and 24 bases lay between the germline ends. Germline values: CDR1 MNHNS, CDR2 SASEGT. There are 18 residues in the CDR3. CDR3 in DNA: TGTGCCAGCTCCCGCGGTGGCAGGGGGGTTTCTAGCACAGATACGCAGTATTTT. It translates to CASSRGGRGVSSTDTQYF.

This clonotype came up a few times. This rearrangement joins TRBV25-1 to TRBJ2-6; the D is unclear. Per the germline V gene, CDR1 is MGHDK and CDR2 is SYGVNS. The CDR3 has 15 amino acids. Trimming removed 3 bases at V and 0 bases at J, with 6 bases between. As DNA, the CDR3 is TGTGCCAGCAGTGATTGGGCCTCTGGGGCCAACGTCCTGACTTTC. Its protein is CASSDWASGANVLTF.

This chain connects TRBV4-3 to TRBJ2-2; the match to TRBD2 covers 8 bases. Trimming removed 0 bases from V and 3 bases from J; junction bases left unmatched: 6. Germline values: CDR1 LGHNA, CDR2 YSLEER. The CDR3 has 17 residues. The CDR3, as DNA: TGCGCCAGCAGCCAAGATACGTCGGGGGGGTACACCGGGGAGCTGTTTTTT. Amino acid sequence: CASSQDTSGGYTGELFF.

The gene calls are TRBV6-2 or TRBV6-3 and TRBJ2-1; D gene ambiguous. The CDR3 has 16 residues. CDR1 is MNHEY, CDR2 SVGEGT, per germline. Trimming removed 6 bases from V and 4 bases from J, with 19 bases in between. The CDR3 sequence: CASRALSATLYNEQFF. In DNA form, the CDR3 reads TGTGCCAGCAGAGCCTTATCGGCTACCTTATACAATGAGCAGTTCTTC.

This clonotype came up a few times. This sequence joins TRBV9 and TRBJ2-1; 10 positions match TRBD2. Germline V gene data show CDR1 as SGDLS and CDR2 as YYNGEE. The CDR3 loop spans 16 amino acids. The ends lost 0 bases at V and 10 bases at J; junction bases unmatched: 10. CDR3 region: CASSVASASGGSEQFF. The DNA of the CDR3 is TGTGCCAGCAGCGTAGCGTCTGCTAGCGGGGGTTCAGAGCAGTTCTTC.

The chain recombines TRBV20-1 with TRBJ2-5, with TRBD2 identical over 11 bases. Losses at the gene ends were 0 bases for V and 3 bases for J; bases not matched to a gene: 15. The CDR3 runs 19 residues. Germline CDR1 and CDR2: DFQATT and SNEGSKA (reference sequence). The CDR3 bases are TGCAGTGCTAGAGATAAAGGGGGACTAGCGGCACTCTGGGAAGAGACCCAGTACTTC. This sequence encodes CSARDKGGLAALWEETQYF.